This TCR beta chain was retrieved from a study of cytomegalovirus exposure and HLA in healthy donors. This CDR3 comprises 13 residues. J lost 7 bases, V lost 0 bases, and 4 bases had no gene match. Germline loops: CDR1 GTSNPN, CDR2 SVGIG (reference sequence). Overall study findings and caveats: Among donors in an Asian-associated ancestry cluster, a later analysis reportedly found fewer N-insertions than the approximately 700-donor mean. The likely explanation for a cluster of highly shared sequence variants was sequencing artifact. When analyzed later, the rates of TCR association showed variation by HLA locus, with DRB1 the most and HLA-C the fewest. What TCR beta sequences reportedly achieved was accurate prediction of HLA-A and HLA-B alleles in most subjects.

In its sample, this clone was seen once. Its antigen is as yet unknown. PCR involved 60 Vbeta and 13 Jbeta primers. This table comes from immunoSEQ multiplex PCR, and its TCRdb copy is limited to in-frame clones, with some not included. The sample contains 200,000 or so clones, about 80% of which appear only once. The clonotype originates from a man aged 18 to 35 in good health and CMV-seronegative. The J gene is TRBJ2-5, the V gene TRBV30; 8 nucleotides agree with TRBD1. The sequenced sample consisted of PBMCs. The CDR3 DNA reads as TGTGCCTGGAGTGTAGCAGACAGGGGGACCCAGTACTTC. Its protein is CAWSVADRGTQYF.